This T cell receptor (beta chain) was observed in a study of blood T cell repertoires in COVID-19. Sequencing used immunoSEQ multiplex PCR; TCRdb keeps in-frame clones, though not all of them. This sample has fewer than 350,000 clones, with around 87% found just once. The CDR3 loop spans 15 amino acids. The V and J ends lost 5 bases and 8 bases, in that order; junction bases with no gene match: 10. From germline, CDR1 is LNHDA and CDR2 SQIVND (reference sequence). The sequenced sample was peripheral blood. The receptor was derived from a woman in her thirties who had recovered from COVID-19. The chain employs TRBV19 and TRBJ2-3, with TRBD1 matching over 10 bases. CDR3 bases: TGTGCCAGTAGTCAGGGACAGGGGATTTCGATTACGCAGTATTTT. Its translation: CASSQGQGISITQYF.